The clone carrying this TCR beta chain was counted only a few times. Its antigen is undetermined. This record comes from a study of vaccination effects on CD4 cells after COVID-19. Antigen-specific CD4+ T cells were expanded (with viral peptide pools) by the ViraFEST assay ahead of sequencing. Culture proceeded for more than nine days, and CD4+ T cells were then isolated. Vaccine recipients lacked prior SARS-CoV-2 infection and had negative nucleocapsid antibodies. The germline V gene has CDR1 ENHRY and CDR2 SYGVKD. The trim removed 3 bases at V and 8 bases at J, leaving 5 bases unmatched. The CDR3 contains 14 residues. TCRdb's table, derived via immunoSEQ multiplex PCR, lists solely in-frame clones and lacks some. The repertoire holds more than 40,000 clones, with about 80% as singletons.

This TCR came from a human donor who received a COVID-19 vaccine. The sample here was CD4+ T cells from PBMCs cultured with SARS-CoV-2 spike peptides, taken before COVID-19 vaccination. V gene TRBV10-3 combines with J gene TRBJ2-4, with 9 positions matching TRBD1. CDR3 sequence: CAISDGGQGHIQYF. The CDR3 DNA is TGTGCCATCAGTGATGGGGGACAGGGCCACATTCAGTACTTC.